A selection of T cell receptor beta chains follows, all from one sample in a study of Siglec-9 on CD8 T cells in melanoma. Sequencing was performed with immunoSEQ multiplex PCR; in TCRdb, only in-frame clones are kept and a portion is missing. The sample carries tens of thousands of clones, 80% recorded once. The sample comprised Siglec-9- CD8+ T cells sorted from blood. Source of these receptors: a human donor in good health. CDR3s leave out the opening cysteine and the closing phenylalanine or tryptophan. Each record gives: clone size, V gene, CDR3 protein. Rows give clone size only sometimes, using once, few, many, or a class for an expanded clone.

>-|TRBV5-1
ASSWDSYNEQF
>-|TRBV27
ASSLSWGQTPYGYT
>-|TRBV9
ASSPPGATYNSPLH
>-|TRBV13
ASSQDRAAGNEQF
>-|TRBV5-1
ASSFLLGRNTEAF
>-|TRBV4-1
ASSRASRGPNEKLF
>-|TRBV5-4
ASSLGAGELF
>-|TRBV9
ASKLPRPVSGNYGYT
>-|TRBV7-6
ASSPRDIGETQY
>-|TRBV5-6
ASSLYSQGAIRYGYT
>-|TRBV4-1
ASSQGAGGLEQY
>-|TRBV9
ASSVGGAGSSYEQY
>-|TRBV4-1
ASSQDVGTGASGQY
>-|TRBV29-1
SARTPGLAGLSSYNEQF
>-|TRBV7-9
ASSLGSGGAEQY
>-|TRBV13
ASSPGTGLTYEQY
>-|TRBV9
ASSVGSNSPLH
>few|TRBV19
ASSIWGVTNTEAF
>-|TRBV6-1
ASTQFNQPQH
>-|TRBV14
ASSQVPGVYGYT
>-|TRBV7-9
ASRPPGGANNEQF
>-|TRBV6-1
ASSDRGGWSGTSGVGQF
>few|TRBV19
ASSIGASGANVLT
>-|TRBV27
ASTRIGEGGTWTQY
>-|TRBV7-9
ASSLGDTTQETQY
>-|TRBV27
ASGRGTMKYGYT
>-|TRBV9
ASSVGGGDGYT
>few|TRBV7-9
ASSQGQGRQPQH
>few|TRBV7-9
ASSFGRGGNEQF
>-|TRBV5-1
ASSLWAARESPLH
>-|TRBV7-8
ASSWGLASNEQF
>-|TRBV30
AWSVYRGKNIQY
>-|TRBV6-1
ASSEEGRLAKNIQY
>-|TRBV4-1
ASSQRLVQYADTQY
>once|TRBV11-2
ASKSFGGSTGELF
>-|TRBV30
AWSVQGREETQY
>-|TRBV7-9
ASSLAGATYEQY
>-|TRBV9
ASSPGRSGNTIY
>-|TRBV28
ASSAPAGMNTEAF
>-|TRBV5-6
ASSLPFGRDYGYT
>-|TRBV11-2
ASRSHRVANGYT
>-|TRBV27
ASSSGVRVGKETQY
>-|TRBV28
ASNKVPLGGSLTGELF
>once|TRBV27
ASSFYADPNTGELF
>once|TRBV30
AWSEGTSSQYEQF
>-|TRBV9
ASSEQGAGYT
>-|TRBV2
ASSDQGQETQY
>-|TRBV7-8
ASSPRDRLGTQY
>once|TRBV27
ASSLNKGNQNEKLF
>-|TRBV28
ASSLAEAYEQY